This paragraph reports one T cell receptor (beta chain). The table lists this clonotype with many counts. No antigen is known for it. Within one base of it there is no much larger clone, and no base qualities were kept. A case-control design nested within a healthcare worker cohort in London, UK, was used, with weekly nasopharyngeal swab PCR tests and blood sampling performed. Healthcare workers were recruited between 23 and 31 March 2020, during the week of the UK lockdown, and were followed weekly for up to roughly 16 weeks. From the cysteine through the phenylalanine, the CDR3 covers 14 amino acids. CDR3 DNA only is kept here, 42 bases in frame from base 1. V is clipped by 6 bases and J by 1 base, and the sequence between their germline boundaries is 10 bases long. According to the germline V gene, CDR1 reads KGHSH and CDR2 reads LQKENI. Receptor amplification or capture employed 5' RACE. For sequencing, a NextSeq 500 was employed. Unique molecular identifiers were attached to individual cDNA molecules in the TCR library protocol so that sequencing error and PCR bias could be corrected. Both TCR alpha and beta chains were sequenced, and tight co-correlation was observed between alpha and beta sequence abundances in each sample. Processing in the source paper ran as follows. Decombinator V4 was used to perform V gene, J gene and CDR3 annotation of TCR sequences. Expanded TCRs were defined as changing significantly between any two time points under a Poisson model with p below 0.0001. Abundances of TCRs were expressed as counts per million after normalisation to the total number of TCRs sequenced in each sample. MAIT TCRs were defined by TRAV1-2 paired with TRAJ12, TRAJ20 or TRAJ33, and iNKT TCRs by TRAV10 paired with TRAJ18. VDJdb, accessed 1 November 2021, was searched for CMV, EBV and SARS-CoV-2 annotated TCRs, with TCRs annotated for multiple antigens excluded. In-frame beta chains were kept once TCRdb had trimmed the public reads at Q25 with fastp and called clones with MiXCR. Each entry is one CDR3 protein sequence, shown with its most common DNA and genes. V and J calls and clone size were set by TCRdb, not the authors. Within this sample are about 52,000 distinct CDR3 sequences, with roughly 6.5% of them counted one time only. The ten largest clones add up to around 4% of the sample.

This sample was taken from a study of early T cells in non-severe SARS-CoV-2 infection (dated by TCRdb to the early 2020s). In the study overall: TCR sequencing used bulk RNA from unsorted whole blood, so alpha and beta chains could not be paired. On the study overall, not on this receptor specifically: VDJdb matching was skewed toward anti-spike CD8 responses and likely underestimated virus-specific expansions by missing private and CD4 specificities.

The specimen was whole blood. The receptor comes from an adult who was a healthcare worker with PCR-confirmed SARS-CoV-2 infection or an uninfected control (not recorded which). This chain is built from TRBV18 and TRBJ1-5; 6 matching bases give a weak D call of TRBD1. Read as DNA, the sequence is TGTGCCAGCTCCCAGCAGGGGAGCAATCAGCCCCAGCATTTT. Its protein is CASSQQGSNQPQHF.